The 17 T cell receptor beta chains listed next were all sequenced from one sample in a study of cytomegalovirus exposure and HLA in healthy donors. PCR employed 60 Vbeta and 13 Jbeta primers. The table came from immunoSEQ multiplex PCR; TCRdb's copy has only in-frame clones and leaves some out. Found here are over 100,000 clones, about 80% of them singletons; the top ten hold approximately 7.7%. Sequenced input: PBMCs. The receptors shown here come from a woman in her forties or fifties in good health and CMV-seropositive.

The chain links TRBV5-1 to TRBJ2-7; 7 bases fit TRBD1. This CDR3 region has 15 residues. J gave up 7 bases and V 4 bases, and 14 bases lay outside the gene matches. The germline V gene encodes CDR1 SGHRS and CDR2 YFSETQ. The DNA of the CDR3 is TGCGCCAGCAGCCCACTTGGACAGGCCAACGGTGAGCAGTACTTC. This translates into CASSPLGQANGEQYF.

J is TRBJ1-2 and V is TRBV2; the match to TRBD1 covers 7 bases. V lost 4 bases and J lost 6; bases outside the gene matches: 8. The CDR3 consists of 14 residues. Germline loops: CDR1 SNHLY, CDR2 FYNNEI. CDR3 loop: CASSGDSPRNGYTF. CDR3 DNA sequence: TGTGCCAGCAGTGGGGACAGCCCTCGGAATGGCTACACCTTC.

This chain joins TRBV21-1 and TRBJ2-3; the table's D call TRBD2 went unverified against the DNA. TRBV21-1 represents a pseudogene. The length of the CDR3 is 15 residues. The CDR3 region has the DNA TGTGCCAGCAGCAAGATAGCGGGAGCTGCAGATACGCAGTATTTT. Translating it yields CASSKIAGAADTQYF.

The rearrangement uses TRBV11-2 and TRBJ1-2; D is perhaps TRBD1 (6 bases). This CDR3 region has 13 residues. V shed 5 bases and J shed 8 bases, with 15 bases lying between them. Germline-derived CDR1 and CDR2 are SGHAT and FQNNGV. The chain's CDR3 is CASSPEGEGGYTF. The CDR3, as DNA: TGTGCCAGCAGCCCCGAGGGGGAAGGCGGCTACACCTTC.

The chain uses TRBV5-1 and TRBJ1-3, with 7 bases identical to TRBD1. This CDR3 is 16 amino acids long. V dropped 1 base and J dropped 0; count of bases not matched to a gene: 4. Germline V gene lookup returns CDR1 SGHRS and CDR2 YFSETQ. The CDR3 DNA is TGCGCCAGCAGCTTGTATCCAGGGGGCTCTGGAAACACCATATATTTT. Translating gives CASSLYPGGSGNTIYF.

This clone was counted a single time. The chain recombines TRBV2 with TRBJ2-2; 8 nucleotides match TRBD2. CDR3 length: 11 amino acids. The germline V gene encodes CDR1 SNHLY and CDR2 FYNNEI. The trim removed 8 bases at V and 7 bases at J, leaving 0 bases unmatched. The CDR3 DNA reads as TGTGCCAGCGCGGGAGGCGGGGAGCTGTTTTTT. As protein: CASAGGGELFF.

The rearrangement joins TRBV7-8 to TRBJ2-7; possibly TRBD2 for D (6 bases). Germline loops: CDR1 SGHVS, CDR2 FQNEAQ. The CDR3 is made up of 15 amino acids. V lost 1 base, J lost 2 bases, and 12 bases lay in between. CDR3 in amino acids: CASSLEGTRTYEQYF. The CDR3 DNA follows: TGTGCCAGCAGCTTAGAGGGGACTCGTACCTACGAGCAGTACTTC.

The V call is TRBV4-1, the J call TRBJ2-3; TRBD2 might be the D (7 bases). The V gene lost 2 bases and the J gene lost 2 bases, with 14 bases spanning the gap. The CDR3 totals 16 residues. From germline, CDR1 is MGHRA and CDR2 YSYEKL. The DNA of the CDR3 is TGCGCCAGCAGCCAAAAAAGGGGGGGGACCACAGATACGCAGTATTTT. It codes for CASSQKRGGTTDTQYF.

This clone was observed once. The rearrangement joins TRBV7-3 to TRBJ2-1; 9 bases are a match to TRBD1. Trimming at V came to 4 bases and at J to 9 bases, leaving 7 bases not matched to a gene. Germline V gene data show CDR1 as SGHTA and CDR2 as FQGTGA. The CDR3 contains 14 residues. CDR3 sequence reads: CASSSGQGNGEQFF. Written as DNA, the CDR3 is TGTGCCAGCAGCTCAGGACAGGGGAATGGTGAGCAGTTCTTC.

The chain links TRBV5-6 to TRBJ2-7; perhaps TRBD2 as D (6 bases). Germline V gene lookup returns CDR1 SGHDT and CDR2 YYEEEE. V was shortened by 0 bases and J by 2 bases, with 12 bases between the two germline ends. The CDR3 is 15 residues long. The CDR3 loop reads CASSLGPGLTYEQYF. The CDR3 DNA reads TGTGCCAGCAGCTTGGGGCCGGGACTGACCTACGAGCAGTACTTC.

The chain combines TRBV18 with TRBJ2-1; 10 bases align to TRBD2. V trimming: 0 bases; J trimming: 4 bases; junction bases outside the gene matches: 3. This CDR3 region has 16 residues. In germline, CDR1 is KGHSH, CDR2 LQKENI. The CDR3 is CASSPPLAGGYNEQFF. In DNA form, the CDR3 reads TGTGCCAGCTCACCACCTTTAGCGGGAGGATACAATGAGCAGTTCTTC.

The chain links TRBV27 to TRBJ2-6; D is possibly TRBD1 (6 bases). The CDR3 totals 16 residues. Germline V gives CDR1 MNHEY, CDR2 SMNVEV (reference sequence). V was cut by 5 bases and J by 0 bases, with 11 bases left in between. CDR3 amino acids: CASSTDSSSGANVLTF. The CDR3 nucleotides are TGTGCCAGCAGTACGGACAGTTCCTCTGGGGCCAACGTCCTGACTTTC.

The chain couples TRBV25-1 to TRBJ2-5; TRBD2 agrees at 7 bases. Germline V lookup: CDR1 MGHDK, CDR2 SYGVNS. The CDR3 length is 13 residues. Germline trimming cut 1 base from V and 5 bases from J; bases unmatched to any gene: 1. The CDR3 protein is CASSELGGETQYF. DNA for the CDR3: TGTGCCAGCAGTGAATTGGGGGGGGAGACCCAGTACTTC.

This clone was observed once. The J gene is TRBJ2-6, the V gene TRBV5-1; D might be TRBD2 (5 bases). CDR3 length: 14 amino acids. The ends were cut back, 7 bases at V and 2 bases at J, with 10 bases in the middle. The V gene's germline CDR1 is SGHRS and CDR2 YFSETQ. The CDR3, as DNA: TGCGCCAGCTCCGGACTGCCTGGGGCCAACGTCCTGACTTTC. It encodes CASSGLPGANVLTF.

This clone came up once. This chain joins TRBV27 and TRBJ2-5, with TRBD1 matching 9 bases. The V gene's germline CDR1 is MNHEY and CDR2 SMNVEV (reference sequence). This CDR3 is built from 14 residues. V lost 6 bases to trimming and J lost 2 bases; unmatched junction nucleotides: 4. CDR3 amino acids: CASSRDRGQETQYF. The DNA of the CDR3 is TGTGCCAGCAGCCGCGACAGGGGGCAAGAGACCCAGTACTTC.

The chain joins TRBV5-4 to TRBJ2-1; D is possibly TRBD2 (7 bases). Trimming stripped 4 bases from V and 12 bases from J, with 23 bases between. The germline V gene has CDR1 SGHNT and CDR2 YYREEE (reference sequence). The CDR3 has 15 residues. Here the CDR3 reads CASSPGAGAVVGQFF. CDR3 nucleotides: TGTGCCAGCAGCCCGGGGGCGGGGGCCGTCGTCGGGCAGTTCTTC.

The V call is TRBV14, the J call TRBJ1-1; D is possibly TRBD1 (5 bases). In germline, CDR1 is SGHDN, CDR2 FVKESK. The CDR3 has 14 amino acids. With 2 bases removed from V and 5 bases from J, the gap between germline ends came to 12 bases. CDR3 DNA sequence: TGTGCCAGCAGCCAACTCGGGGGGAGGACTGAAGCTTTCTTT. It is translated as CASSQLGGRTEAFF.